Here is one T cell receptor beta chain with its context. The authors' processing: Amplified reference gene primers provided the basis for estimating nucleated cell counts. Generated by immunoSEQ multiplex PCR, the TCRdb table keeps only in-frame clones and is missing some. The V and J calls and the clone size are those of that table, but D and trimming were determined from the DNA. The repertoire holds around 150,000 clones, with more than 75% as singletons. Germline values: CDR1 ENHRY, CDR2 SYGVKD. Trimming stripped 3 bases from V and 7 bases from J, with 16 bases between. The CDR3 sequence is 16 residues long. The sample comes from a study of blood T cell repertoires in COVID-19. Study summary: Some COVID-19 samples were acute and others convalescent; all came from the United States, Italy and Spain. T cells, B-cell-depleted T cells, or PBMCs provided the cDNA or gDNA that served as material.

This sequence joins TRBV10-3 and TRBJ1-6; D is ambiguous. Sequencing was done on a sample of peripheral blood. The receptor's source is a man aged 18 to 29 with acute or convalescent COVID-19. As DNA, the CDR3 is TGTGCCATCAGTGACCCGGACGGGATGAGAAATTCACCCCTCCACTTT. Its protein product is CAISDPDGMRNSPLHF.